The clone carrying this TCR beta chain has more than one count but fewer than ten. The same CDR3 also results from other DNA sequences found in this sample. Germline CDR1 is MNHEY and CDR2 is SVGEGT. The CDR3 is made up of 13 amino acids. V shed 6 bases, J shed 6 bases, and the junction held 5 bases outside the gene matches. In the authors' methods: Reference gene primer amplification yielded estimated nucleated cell counts. Using immunoSEQ multiplex PCR, the repertoire was profiled, and TCRdb retains in-frame clones only, with some absent. V and J calls plus clone size are reproduced from that table; the DNA served to infer D and trimming. The table has fewer than 450,000 clones, 90% seen once. This sample is part of a study of blood T cell repertoires in COVID-19. Study overall: Samples came from the United States, Italy and Spain, spanning acute and convalescent COVID-19.

Each participant's cohort was designated according to participant-reported clinical history. Donors in Cohort 3 who had recovered were those with two negative PCRs, healthcare professional clearance, or resolution of their symptoms. The material sequenced was PBMCs or T cells enriched from blood (not recorded which). The rearrangement links TRBV6-2 or TRBV6-3 to TRBJ1-5; 7 nucleotides match TRBD1. The sequence was collected from a man in his late teens or twenties who had recovered from COVID-19. CDR3 DNA: TGTGCCAGCAGCTCGGACAGGCGTCAGCCCCAGCATTTT. Protein sequence: CASSSDRRQPQHF.